Listed here are 26 T cell receptor beta chains from one sample, sequenced in a study of T cell responses to AZD1222 COVID-19 vaccine. Assay: immunoSEQ multiplex PCR; the TCRdb copy retains only in-frame clones and omits some. The repertoire holds roughly 100,000 clones, with about 90% as singletons. The sample here was peripheral blood, taken on day 0 of AZD1222 vaccination. The receptors were sampled from an adult in good health.

V gene TRBV3-1 (or the pseudogene TRBV3-2) combines with J gene TRBJ1-4; unclear D gene. The CDR3 has 12 residues. The V gene lost 4 bases and the J gene lost 8 bases, with 8 bases spanning the gap. Germline loops: CDR1 LGHDT, CDR2 YNNKEL (reference sequence). In DNA, the CDR3 is TGTGCCAGCAGCCCCGGGCGGGAAAAACTGTTTTTT. The encoded protein is CASSPGREKLFF.

The rearrangement links TRBV7-9 to TRBJ2-4, with 8 bases lining up with TRBD2. V dropped 6 bases and J dropped 5; count of bases not matched to a gene: 9. The CDR3 has 15 amino acids. CDR1 and CDR2 (germline): SEHNR, FQNEAQ (reference sequence). The CDR3 region is CASRPRPGRENIQYF. The CDR3 DNA is TGTGCCAGCAGGCCCCGACCCGGGAGGGAAAACATTCAGTACTTC.

The chain combines TRBV19 with TRBJ2-2, with D perhaps matching TRBD1 (6 bases). Germline V gene sequence: CDR1 LNHDA, CDR2 SQIVND (reference sequence). Trimming shortened V by 5 bases and J by 3 bases, and 16 bases separated the two germline ends. The CDR3 is made up of 16 amino acids. The DNA of the CDR3 is TGTGCCAGTAGTCCGGGACAAGGGAGAGACACCGGGGAGCTGTTTTTT. Amino acids: CASSPGQGRDTGELFF.

The J gene is TRBJ2-1, the V gene TRBV11-3; D ambiguous. The V gene's germline CDR1 is SGHNT and CDR2 YENEEA. This CDR3 has 14 residues. V gave up 0 bases and J gave up 3 bases, with 6 bases separating them. CDR3 loop: CASSLDGYYNEQFF. The CDR3 nucleotides read TGTGCCAGCAGCTTAGACGGTTACTACAATGAGCAGTTCTTC.

This sequence joins TRBV10-3 and TRBJ1-1, with TRBD1 matching 7 bases. Unmatched junction bases numbered 9, after V lost 2 bases and J lost 0 bases. Per germline, CDR1 ENHRY and CDR2 SYGVKD. The length of the CDR3 is 17 residues. Here the CDR3 DNA reads TGTGCCATCAGTGAGGCGGGGACAGACAAGATGAACACTGAAGCTTTCTTT. Translated: CAISEAGTDKMNTEAFF.

The V and J genes are TRBV27 and TRBJ2-2, with 9 nucleotides matching TRBD1. CDR3 length equals 15 residues. Trimming at V came to 6 bases and at J to 3 bases, leaving 5 bases not matched to a gene. Germline V gives CDR1 MNHEY, CDR2 SMNVEV (reference sequence). The CDR3 sequence is CASREQGAYTGELFF. CDR3 bases: TGTGCCAGCAGGGAACAGGGGGCCTACACCGGGGAGCTGTTTTTT.

The V and J genes are TRBV28 and TRBJ2-4; 10 nucleotides agree with TRBD2. Germline V gene lookup returns CDR1 MDHEN and CDR2 SYDVKM. CDR3 size: 14 residues. Losses at the gene ends were 3 bases for V and 7 bases for J; bases not matched to a gene: 3. The CDR3 loop reads CASSFRAGGNIQYF. DNA for the CDR3: TGTGCCAGCAGTTTTAGAGCGGGGGGGAACATTCAGTACTTC.

This clone was detected only once. The chain employs TRBV2 and TRBJ2-5; D gene ambiguous. The germline V gene encodes CDR1 SNHLY and CDR2 FYNNEI. V lost 6 bases to trimming and J lost 4 bases, with 6 bases between them. The CDR3 consists of 11 residues. This chain's CDR3 is CASSPLETQYF. The DNA of the CDR3 is TGTGCCAGCAGCCCCTTAGAGACCCAGTACTTC. Full variable domain (rest looked up from reference TRBV2 and TRBJ2-5): EPEVTQTPSHQVTQMGQEVILRCVPISNHLYFYWYRQILGQKVEFLVSFYNNEISEKSEIFDDQFSVERPDGSNFTLKIRSTKLEDSAMYFCASSPLETQYFGPGTRLLVL.

The gene calls are TRBV6-1 and TRBJ1-1; TRBD1 is a possible D gene (6 bases). Germline V gene lookup returns CDR1 MNHNS and CDR2 SASEGT. The ends were cut back, 4 bases at V and 0 bases at J, with 12 bases in the middle. The CDR3 spans 15 residues. CDR3 nucleotides: TGTGCCAGCAGTGCGGACAGCCACATGAACACTGAAGCTTTCTTT. Translated: CASSADSHMNTEAFF.

The rearrangement uses TRBV9 and TRBJ2-2; D is perhaps TRBD2 (5 bases). Germline V gives CDR1 SGDLS, CDR2 YYNGEE. V lost 4 bases, J lost 4 bases, and 11 bases lay in between. The CDR3 runs 14 residues. CDR3 DNA: TGTGCCAGCAGCATGACTCTAGCCACCGGGGAGCTGTTTTTT. It is translated as CASSMTLATGELFF.

This clone came up a few times. V gene TRBV10-3 combines with J gene TRBJ1-1; tentative D call: TRBD1 (6 bases). This CDR3 has 13 residues. Germline V gives CDR1 ENHRY, CDR2 SYGVKD. The germline V and J ends were trimmed by 7 bases and 0 bases, with 9 bases remaining between them. DNA for the CDR3: TGTGCCATCAATACAGGGTTGAACACTGAAGCTTTCTTT. As protein: CAINTGLNTEAFF.

The rearrangement links TRBV19 to TRBJ2-4; TRBD1 matches at 12 bases. The CDR3 consists of 14 residues. The germline V gene has CDR1 LNHDA and CDR2 SQIVND (reference sequence). J gave up 9 bases and V 4 bases, and 4 bases lay outside the gene matches. The CDR3 DNA sequence: TGTGCCAGTAGTAAGGGACAGGGGGCGATCATTCAGTACTTC. Protein: CASSKGQGAIIQYF. Supplemented by reference TRBV19 and TRBJ2-4, the full variable domain reads DGGITQSPKYLFRKEGQNVTLSCEQNLNHDAMYWYRQDPGQGLRLIYYSQIVNDFQKGDIAEGYSVSREKKESFPLTVTSAQKNPTAFYLCASSKGQGAIIQYFGAGTRLSVL.

The chain recombines TRBV5-1 with TRBJ2-5; the match to TRBD1 covers 7 bases. CDR3 size: 14 residues. The trim removed 4 bases at V and 5 bases at J, leaving 8 bases unmatched. Germline V gives CDR1 SGHRS, CDR2 YFSETQ. CDR3 nucleotide sequence: TGCGCCAGCAGCCTAAGGGACAGTGGGGAGACCCAGTACTTC. This codes for CASSLRDSGETQYF.

This chain connects TRBV10-3 to TRBJ1-1; TRBD1 agrees at 11 bases. The V segment lost 11 bases and the J segment 3 bases; nucleotides outside the gene matches: 8. The CDR3 loop spans 14 amino acids. CDR1 is ENHRY and CDR2 is SYGVKD in the germline V gene. CDR3 loop: CAAGPGQGDTEAFF. CDR3 in DNA: TGTGCCGCCGGGCCGGGACAGGGGGACACTGAAGCTTTCTTT.

The CDR3 region is CASSSWEDSGANVLTF. For the CDR3, the DNA is TGTGCCAGCAGTTCCTGGGAAGACTCTGGGGCCAACGTCCTGACTTTC. This chain connects TRBV6-5 to TRBJ2-6; no reliable D call. CDR1 is MNHEY and CDR2 is SVGAGI in the germline V gene. Trimming shortened V by 4 bases and J by 0 bases, and 10 bases separated the two germline ends. The CDR3 is 16 amino acids.

The rearrangement uses TRBV6-5 and TRBJ2-7, with a possible D match to TRBD2 (5 bases). The V and J ends lost 7 bases and 3 bases respectively, with 13 bases between them. This CDR3 has 13 amino acids. Germline CDR1 and CDR2: MNHEY and SVGAGI. The CDR3 loop is CASKSDYGYEQYF. CDR3 coding DNA: TGTGCCAGCAAATCTGACTACGGCTACGAGCAGTACTTC.

The chain combines TRBV5-1 with TRBJ2-7, with D perhaps TRBD2 (6 bases). The germline V gene encodes CDR1 SGHRS and CDR2 YFSETQ. V lost 3 bases to trimming and J lost 1 base, with 8 bases between them. The CDR3 is made up of 13 amino acids. The CDR3 region is CASSYGLSYEQYF. CDR3 sequence (DNA): TGCGCCAGCAGCTACGGACTATCCTACGAGCAGTACTTC.

This clone came up a few times. Germline is not matched at one junction end, which may reflect a read error. The chain combines TRBV6-1 with TRBJ2-7; 7 nucleotides line up with TRBD2. The CDR3 sequence is 12 residues long. Per the germline V gene, CDR1 is MNHNS and CDR2 is SASEGT. CDR3 nucleotide sequence: TGTGCCAGCAGTAAAGCGGGATACGAGCAGTACTTC. Its translation: CASSKAGYEQYF.

Worth noting for this clone: One junction end disagrees with the germline gene, perhaps due to a read error. CDR3 in DNA: TGTGCCAGCAGCCAAGATGTAACAGGAGGTGAGCAGTACTTT. Protein sequence: CASSQDVTGGEQYF. The chain recombines TRBV3-1 (or the pseudogene TRBV3-2) with TRBJ2-7; the D gene could be TRBD1 or TRBD2 (5 bases each). Germline values: CDR1 LGHDT, CDR2 YNNKEL (reference sequence). The CDR3 sequence is 14 residues long.

The rearrangement uses TRBV5-1 and TRBJ2-2, with 11 bases fitting TRBD2. Germline values: CDR1 SGHRS, CDR2 YFSETQ. This CDR3 region has 15 residues. V dropped 5 bases and J dropped 4; count of bases not matched to a gene: 4. The CDR3 sequence is CASSILAGGTGELFF. The CDR3 nucleotides are TGCGCCAGCAGTATTCTAGCGGGAGGCACCGGGGAGCTGTTTTTT.

This clone was seen just once. The CDR3 spells CASSAGRRSSYNSPLHF. The CDR3 DNA is TGTGCCAGCAGCGCGGGACGGAGGAGCTCCTATAATTCACCCCTCCACTTT. The chain has TRBV5-4 and TRBJ1-6; possibly TRBD1 for D (5 bases). There are 17 residues in the CDR3. From germline, CDR1 is SGHNT and CDR2 YYREEE (reference sequence). Trimming left V 4 bases short and J 0 bases short, with 14 bases between.

J is TRBJ2-5 and V is TRBV19; D is possibly TRBD2 (6 bases). Germline-derived CDR1 and CDR2 are LNHDA and SQIVND (reference sequence). V lost 7 bases and J 5 bases, leaving 14 bases between the germline ends. This CDR3 contains 13 residues. The CDR3 DNA sequence: TGTGCCAGTACGGCGGGACGGATGGAGACCCAGTACTTC. This sequence encodes CASTAGRMETQYF.

The chain uses TRBV11-3 and TRBJ2-1, with TRBD1 matching 9 bases. Germline V CDR1 and CDR2: SGHNT, YENEEA. The CDR3 length is 15 residues. The V and J ends lost 3 bases and 7 bases, in that order; junction bases with no gene match: 7. CDR3 sequence: CASSFPGTGSNEQFF. Here the CDR3 DNA reads TGTGCCAGCAGCTTCCCCGGGACAGGGAGTAATGAGCAGTTCTTC.

The chain carries TRBV4-1 and TRBJ1-5; D is possibly TRBD1 (6 bases). The V gene's germline CDR1 is MGHRA and CDR2 YSYEKL. There are 17 residues in the CDR3. V lost 1 base and J 0 bases, leaving 13 bases between the germline ends. CDR3: CASSQGNRAGSNQPQHF. The DNA of the CDR3 is TGCGCCAGCAGCCAAGGAAACAGGGCGGGTAGCAATCAGCCCCAGCATTTT.

This clone was detected once. V usage is TRBV6-1 and J usage is TRBJ1-5; the D gene is possibly TRBD1 (5 bases). Germline assignment: CDR1 MNHNS and CDR2 SASEGT. The V end was cut by 2 bases, the J end by 0 bases, with 8 bases between. The CDR3 has 15 residues. The CDR3, as DNA: TGTGCCAGCAGTGAAATGACAGCTAGCAATCAGCCCCAGCATTTT. Translating gives CASSEMTASNQPQHF.

Here the CDR3 reads CASRIQGGNEKLFF. CDR3 bases: TGTGCCAGCAGGATCCAGGGAGGGAATGAAAAACTGTTTTTT. The chain combines TRBV6-5 with TRBJ1-4, with a weak D call TRBD1 (5 bases). Germline V CDR1 and CDR2: MNHEY, SVGAGI. Trimming pared 6 bases from V and 5 bases from J, leaving 13 bases between. The CDR3 spans 14 residues.